The present entry profiles one T cell receptor beta chain with its context. The data are from a study of blood T cell repertoires in COVID-19. Study overall: Sample material is recorded as cDNA or gDNA derived from T cells, B-cell-depleted T cells, or PBMCs.

Germline V CDR1 and CDR2: SEHNR, FQNEAQ (reference sequence). CDR3 length: 14 residues. The trim removed 1 base at V and 14 bases at J, leaving 12 bases unmatched. Study processing details: Reference gene primer amplification gave nucleated cell count estimates. The data were produced by immunoSEQ multiplex PCR, yet TCRdb's version contains in-frame clones alone and is incomplete. The D gene and trimming were derived from the DNA, and the V and J assignments and clone size from that table. The sample shows approximately 70,000 clones, over 75% of them seen only once. Sequencing was performed on peripheral blood. V gene TRBV7-9 combines with J gene TRBJ2-3; 7 bases match TRBD2. This receptor was identified in a man aged 45-65 years with active COVID-19. Here the CDR3 reads CASSLVGRGGRGYF. The CDR3, as DNA: TGTGCCAGCAGCTTAGTAGGTCGCGGGGGAAGGGGGTATTTT.